The entry below gives a single TCR beta chain sequence along with its context. This entry belongs to a study of T cells in localized non-small cell lung cancer. Sequencing was performed with immunoSEQ multiplex PCR; in TCRdb, only in-frame clones are kept and a portion is missing. Among tens of thousands of clones, approximately 80% were seen once, and the ten largest hold approximately 18%. Germline lookup yields CDR1 LGHNA and CDR2 YSLEER. The CDR3 contains 15 residues. Trimming cost V 0 bases and J 8 bases, with 11 bases left between them. Here the sequenced sample was peripheral blood mononuclear cells, taken before any cancer treatment. The chain is built from TRBV4-3 and TRBJ1-6; no firm D call. The sequence derives from a man aged 35-75 years with stage III lung adenocarcinoma. The CDR3 DNA reads as TGCGCCAGCAGCCAAGATAGCGACGGTTATTCACCCCTCCACTTT. Translating it yields CASSQDSDGYSPLHF.